This T cell receptor (beta chain) was identified in a study of T cell responses to AZD1222 COVID-19 vaccine. The wider study: Second doses at about 4 or about 12 weeks were pooled. Overall study findings and caveats: Reports say nearly half of spike-specific TCRs go after unmutated variant regions.

The protocol was immunoSEQ multiplex PCR, while the TCRdb copy is restricted to in-frame clones and leaves out a portion. This repertoire shows some 98,000 clones, around nine tenths found once; its top ten account for roughly 15%. Germline V CDR1 and CDR2: SGDLS, YYNGEE. V lost 0 bases, J lost 3 bases, and 10 bases lay in between. The CDR3 is made up of 15 amino acids. About this clone itself: Its antigen remains unknown.

The sequences come from peripheral blood, collected on day 0 of AZD1222 vaccination. This clonotype originated in an adult in good health. The chain uses TRBV9 and TRBJ2-1; D is possibly TRBD1 (6 bases). The CDR3 DNA reads TGTGCCAGCAGCGTAGGTCAGGGGAACTACAATGAGCAGTTCTTC. Translating it yields CASSVGQGNYNEQFF. Based on the CDR3 plus reference TRBV9 and TRBJ2-1, the full variable domain is DSGVTQTPKHLITATGQRVTLRCSPRSGDLSVYWYQQSLDQGLQFLIQYYNGEERAKGNILERFSAQQFPDLHSELNLSSLELGDSALYFCASSVGQGNYNEQFFGPGTRLTVL.